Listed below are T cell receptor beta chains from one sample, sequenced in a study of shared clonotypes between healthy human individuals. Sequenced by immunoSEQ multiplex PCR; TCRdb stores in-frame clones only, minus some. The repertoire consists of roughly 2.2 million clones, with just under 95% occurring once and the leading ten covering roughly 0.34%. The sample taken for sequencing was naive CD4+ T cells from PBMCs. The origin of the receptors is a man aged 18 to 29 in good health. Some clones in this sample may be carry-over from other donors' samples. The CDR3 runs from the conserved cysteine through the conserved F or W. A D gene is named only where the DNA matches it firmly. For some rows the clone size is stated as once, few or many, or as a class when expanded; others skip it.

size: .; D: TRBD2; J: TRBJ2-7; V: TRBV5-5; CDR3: CASSLGTSKYF; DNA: TGTGCCAGCAGCTTAGGGACTAGCAAGTACTTC
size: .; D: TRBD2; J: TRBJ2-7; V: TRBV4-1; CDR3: CASSQGGLAGAKYEQYF; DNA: TGCGCCAGCAGCCAAGGGGGACTAGCGGGAGCTAAATACGAGCAGTACTTC
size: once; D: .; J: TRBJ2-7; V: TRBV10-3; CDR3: CAISEAGDLAYEQYF; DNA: TGTGCCATCAGTGAGGCTGGCGACCTAGCCTACGAGCAGTACTTC
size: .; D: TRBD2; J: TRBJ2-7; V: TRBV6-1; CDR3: CASSEGGGGQREQYF; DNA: TGTGCCAGCAGTGAAGGGGGGGGAGGGCAGAGGGAGCAGTACTTC
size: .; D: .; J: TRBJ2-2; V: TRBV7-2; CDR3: CASSRRGGNTGELFF; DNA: TGTGCCAGCAGCCGCCGAGGGGGGAACACCGGGGAGCTGTTTTTT
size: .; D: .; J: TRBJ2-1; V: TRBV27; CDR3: CASSSSPGTLAVHEQFF; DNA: TGTGCCAGCAGTTCGAGTCCCGGGACCTTAGCGGTTCATGAGCAGTTCTTC
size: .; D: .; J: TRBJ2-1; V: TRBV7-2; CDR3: CASSLGQGPYNEQFF; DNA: TGTGCCAGCAGCTTAGGGCAGGGCCCCTACAATGAGCAGTTCTTC
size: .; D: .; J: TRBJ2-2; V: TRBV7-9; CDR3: CASSTAKGWNTGELFF; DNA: TGTGCCAGCAGCACCGCAAAGGGGTGGAACACCGGGGAGCTGTTTTTT
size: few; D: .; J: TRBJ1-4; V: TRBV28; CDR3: CASSMTKDRNTFF; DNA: TGTGCCAGCAGCATGACCAAGGACCGGAATACGTTTTTT
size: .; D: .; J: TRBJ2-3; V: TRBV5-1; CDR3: CASSLEGGPTDTQYF; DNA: TGCGCCAGCAGCTTGGAAGGGGGACCCACAGATACGCAGTATTTT
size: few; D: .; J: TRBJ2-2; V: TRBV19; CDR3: CASSPSTGELFF; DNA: TGTGCCAGTAGTCCGTCCACCGGGGAGCTGTTTTTT
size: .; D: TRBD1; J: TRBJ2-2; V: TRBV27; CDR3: CASSLGTGTPGELFF; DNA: TGTGCCAGCAGTTTAGGGACAGGGACCCCCGGGGAGCTGTTTTTT
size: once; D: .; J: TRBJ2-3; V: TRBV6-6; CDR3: CASSSGLPPSDTQYF; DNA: TGTGCCAGCAGTTCAGGACTGCCCCCATCAGATACGCAGTATTTT
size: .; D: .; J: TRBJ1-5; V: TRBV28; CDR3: CASSPPAGQPQHF; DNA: TGTGCCAGCAGCCCCCCGGCCGGGCAGCCCCAGCATTTT
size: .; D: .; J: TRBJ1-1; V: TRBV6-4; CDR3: CASSATVNTEAFF; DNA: TGTGCCAGCAGTGCTACAGTGAACACTGAAGCTTTCTTT
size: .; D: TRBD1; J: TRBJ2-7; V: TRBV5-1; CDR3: CASSLSGQSYEQYF; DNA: TGCGCCAGCAGCTTGTCGGGACAGTCCTACGAGCAGTACTTC
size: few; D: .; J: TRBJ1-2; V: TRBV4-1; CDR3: CASSQVGTDNYGYTF; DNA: TGCGCCAGCAGCCAAGTGGGGACGGATAACTATGGCTACACCTTC
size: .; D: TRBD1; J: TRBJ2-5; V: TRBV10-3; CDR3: CAISQNDRGWETQYF; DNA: TGTGCCATCAGTCAAAACGACAGGGGTTGGGAGACCCAGTACTTC
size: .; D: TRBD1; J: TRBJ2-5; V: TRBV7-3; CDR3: CASSARQGSETQYF; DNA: TGTGCCAGCAGCGCCCGACAGGGGTCAGAGACCCAGTACTTC
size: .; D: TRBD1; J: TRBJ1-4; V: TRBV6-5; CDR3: CASSWGQGANEKLFF; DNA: TGTGCCAGCAGTTGGGGACAGGGGGCGAACGAAAAACTGTTTTTT
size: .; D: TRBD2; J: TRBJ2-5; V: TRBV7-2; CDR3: CASSLAGGSRHETQYF; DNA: TGTGCCAGCAGCTTAGCTGGCGGGAGTAGGCATGAGACCCAGTACTTC
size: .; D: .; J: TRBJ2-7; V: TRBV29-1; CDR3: CSVGRTDYEQYF; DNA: TGCAGCGTTGGGCGGACTGACTACGAGCAGTACTTC
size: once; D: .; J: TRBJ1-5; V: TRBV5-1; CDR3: CASSPRQEGNQPQHF; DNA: TGCGCCAGCAGTCCTAGACAGGAGGGTAATCAGCCCCAGCATTTT
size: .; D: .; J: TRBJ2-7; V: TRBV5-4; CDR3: CASSSPRDYEQYF; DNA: TGTGCCAGCAGCTCCCCCCGGGACTACGAGCAGTACTTC
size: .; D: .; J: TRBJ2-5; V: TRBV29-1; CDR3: CSVPLLGPQETQYF; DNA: TGCAGCGTCCCCCTCCTCGGGCCCCAAGAGACCCAGTACTTC
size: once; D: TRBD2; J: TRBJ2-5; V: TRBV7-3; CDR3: CASSPGLADRETQYF; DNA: TGTGCCAGCAGCCCTGGACTAGCGGACCGAGAGACCCAGTACTTC
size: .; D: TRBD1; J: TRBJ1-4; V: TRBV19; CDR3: CASRSQGEEDEKLFF; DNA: TGTGCCAGTAGAAGCCAGGGGGAGGAGGATGAAAAACTGTTTTTT
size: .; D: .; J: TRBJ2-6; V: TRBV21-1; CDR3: CASSLTFHSSGANVLTF; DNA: TGTGCCAGCAGCCTAACGTTCCACAGCTCTGGGGCCAACGTCCTGACTTTC
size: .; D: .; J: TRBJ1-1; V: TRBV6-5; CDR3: CASSRPGRRAFF; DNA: TGTGCCAGCAGCCGACCGGGACGTAGAGCTTTCTTT
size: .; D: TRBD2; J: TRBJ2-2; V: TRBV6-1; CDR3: CANGRAPGELFF; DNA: TGTGCCAACGGGAGGGCGCCCGGGGAGCTGTTTTTT
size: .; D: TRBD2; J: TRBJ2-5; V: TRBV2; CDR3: CASSEGPWREGETQYF; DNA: TGTGCCAGCAGTGAGGGTCCCTGGCGGGAGGGAGAGACCCAGTACTTC
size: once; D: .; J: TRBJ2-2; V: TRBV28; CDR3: CASNSGHNTGELFF; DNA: TGTGCCAGCAATTCGGGACACAACACCGGGGAGCTGTTTTTT
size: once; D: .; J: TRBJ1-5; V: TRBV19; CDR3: CASSIKGSQPQHF; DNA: TGTGCCAGTAGTATAAAGGGGAGTCAGCCCCAGCATTTT
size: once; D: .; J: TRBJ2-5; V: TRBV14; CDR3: CASSQENGETQYF; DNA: TGTGCCAGCAGCCAAGAGAATGGGGAGACCCAGTACTTC
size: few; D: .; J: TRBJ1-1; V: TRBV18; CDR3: CASSPVDAEAFF; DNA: TGTGCCAGCTCACCAGTAGACGCTGAAGCTTTCTTT
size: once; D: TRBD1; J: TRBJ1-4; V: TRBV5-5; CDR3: CASSLGGTVNEKLFF; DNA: TGTGCCAGCAGCTTGGGCGGGACAGTTAATGAAAAACTGTTTTTT
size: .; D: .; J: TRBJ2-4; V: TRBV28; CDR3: CASTLGGAQGTNIQYF; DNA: TGTGCCAGTACCCTTGGGGGGGCGCAAGGTACAAACATTCAGTACTTC
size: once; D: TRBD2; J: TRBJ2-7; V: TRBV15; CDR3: CATSRTSGSYEQYF; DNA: TGTGCCACCAGCAGGACTAGCGGCTCCTACGAGCAGTACTTC
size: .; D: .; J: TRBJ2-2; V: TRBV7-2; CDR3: CASSLARANTGELFF; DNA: TGTGCCAGCAGCTTAGCTAGAGCGAACACCGGGGAGCTGTTTTTT